This T cell receptor (beta chain) comes out of a study of shared clonotypes between healthy human individuals. Study context: Per donor, three plates held CD4 naive cells, three held CD4 memory, two held CD8 naive and one held CD8 memory.

Clones were read by immunoSEQ multiplex PCR, and TCRdb kept only the in-frame ones, dropping some. The sample records about 580,000 clones, 95% to 98% being singletons. Whole-study findings and limits: Approximately 5% was the fraction of naive CD4 clonotypes found shared across four donors. Donors were few, which limited the genetic and exposure-history diversity represented.

The CDR3 is made up of 19 amino acids. Germline CDR1 is SGHRS and CDR2 is YFSETQ. V lost 5 bases, J lost 0 bases, and 13 bases stayed unmatched. With respect to this clone: What it binds is not known.

The naive CD8 population came from CD45RO-negative cells selected for CCR7, without terminally differentiated effector memory CD45RA+ cells. Donors were healthy HIV-negative adults without recently reported acute infections or vaccinations. Sequencing was performed on naive CD8+ T cells sorted from blood. The clonotype originates from a young man in good health. The chain uses TRBV5-1 and TRBJ2-2; 10 bases line up with TRBD2. CDR3 nucleotides: TGCGCCAGCAGAGGGGGGACTAGCGAGACCAATACGAACACCGGGGAGCTGTTTTTT. Protein sequence: CASRGGTSETNTNTGELFF.